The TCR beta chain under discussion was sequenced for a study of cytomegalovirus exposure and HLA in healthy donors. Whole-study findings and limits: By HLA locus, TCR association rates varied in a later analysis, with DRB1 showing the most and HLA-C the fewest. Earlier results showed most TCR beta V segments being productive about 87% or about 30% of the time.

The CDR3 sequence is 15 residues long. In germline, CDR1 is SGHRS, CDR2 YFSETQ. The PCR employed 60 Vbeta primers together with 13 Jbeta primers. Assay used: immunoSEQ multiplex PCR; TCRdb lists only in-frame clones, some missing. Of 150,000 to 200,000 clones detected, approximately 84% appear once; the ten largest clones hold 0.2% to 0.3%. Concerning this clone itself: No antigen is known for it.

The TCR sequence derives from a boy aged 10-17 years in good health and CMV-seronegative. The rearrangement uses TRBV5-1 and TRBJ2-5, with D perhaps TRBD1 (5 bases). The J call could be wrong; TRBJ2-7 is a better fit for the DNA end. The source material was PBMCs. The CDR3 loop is CASSSDTRPTYEQYF. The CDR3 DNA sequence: TGCGCCAGCAGCTCGGACACCCGACCAACCTACGAGCAGTACTTC.